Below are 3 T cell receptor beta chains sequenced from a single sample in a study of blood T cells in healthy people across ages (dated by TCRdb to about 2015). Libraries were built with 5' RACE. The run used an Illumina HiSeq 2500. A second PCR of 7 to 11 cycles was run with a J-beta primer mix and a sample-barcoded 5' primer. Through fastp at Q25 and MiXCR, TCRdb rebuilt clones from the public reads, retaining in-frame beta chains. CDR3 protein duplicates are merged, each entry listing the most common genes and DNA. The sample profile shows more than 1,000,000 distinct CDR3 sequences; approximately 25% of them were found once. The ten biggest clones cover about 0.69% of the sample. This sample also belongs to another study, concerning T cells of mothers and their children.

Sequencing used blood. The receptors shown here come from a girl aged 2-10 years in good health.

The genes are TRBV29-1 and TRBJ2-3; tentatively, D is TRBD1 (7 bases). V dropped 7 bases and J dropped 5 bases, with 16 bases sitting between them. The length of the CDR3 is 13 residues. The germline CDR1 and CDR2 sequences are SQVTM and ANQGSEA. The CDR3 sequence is CSAHPGDRDTQYF. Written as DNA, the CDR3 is TGCAGCGCCCATCCGGGGGACAGAGATACGCAGTATTTT.

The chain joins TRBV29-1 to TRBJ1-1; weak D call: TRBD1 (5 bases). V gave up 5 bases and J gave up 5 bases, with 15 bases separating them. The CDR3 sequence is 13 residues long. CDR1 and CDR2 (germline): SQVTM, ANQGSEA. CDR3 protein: CSVLGRAGTEAFF. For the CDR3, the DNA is TGCAGCGTTCTGGGACGGGCGGGGACTGAAGCTTTCTTT.

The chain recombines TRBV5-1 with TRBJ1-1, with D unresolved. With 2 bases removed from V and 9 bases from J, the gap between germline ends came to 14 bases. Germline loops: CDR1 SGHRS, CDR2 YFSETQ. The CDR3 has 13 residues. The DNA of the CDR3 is TGCGCCAGCAGCTTAGAGGACGGCGAGAAAGCTTTCTTT. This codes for CASSLEDGEKAFF.